This paragraph reports one T cell receptor beta chain. Its cognate antigen is unknown. The source of the sample is a study of identical twins. Carrying unique molecular identifiers, the cDNA also gained a universal primer site through template switching. TCRdb independently ran MiXCR on the 5' RACE reads; one entry per CDR3 protein. The sample has a few hundred thousand distinct CDR3 sequences; approximately 10% are singletons. Study-wide points: Compared with models, monozygotic twins showed more out-of-frame TCR alpha sharing.

Germline CDR1 reads MNHEY; CDR2 reads SVGEGT. Germline trimming cut 2 bases from V and 7 bases from J; bases unmatched to any gene: 7. This CDR3 has 16 amino acids. The sequence was obtained from a man aged 45-65 years in good health. This chain joins TRBV6-2 or TRBV6-3 and TRBJ2-2; 10 bases line up with TRBD1. The sequencing input was memory T cells sorted from blood. CDR3 protein: CASSYGETGGVGELFF. The CDR3 DNA is TGTGCCAGCAGTTACGGGGAGACAGGGGGCGTCGGGGAGCTGTTTTTT.